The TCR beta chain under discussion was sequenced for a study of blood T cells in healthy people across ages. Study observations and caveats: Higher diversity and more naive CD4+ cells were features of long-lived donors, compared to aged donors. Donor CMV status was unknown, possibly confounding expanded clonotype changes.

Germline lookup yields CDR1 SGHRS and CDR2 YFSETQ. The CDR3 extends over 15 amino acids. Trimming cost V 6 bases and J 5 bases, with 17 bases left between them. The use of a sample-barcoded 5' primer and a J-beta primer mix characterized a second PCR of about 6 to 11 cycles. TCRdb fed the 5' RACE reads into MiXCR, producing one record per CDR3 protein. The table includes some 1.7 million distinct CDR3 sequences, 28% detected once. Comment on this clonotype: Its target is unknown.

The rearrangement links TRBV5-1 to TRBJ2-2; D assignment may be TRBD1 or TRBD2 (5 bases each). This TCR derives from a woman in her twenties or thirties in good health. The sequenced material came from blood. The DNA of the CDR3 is TGCGCCAGCAACCAGGGTGGGGGACGAACCGGGGAGCTGTTTTTT. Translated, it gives CASNQGGGRTGELFF.